This T cell receptor beta chain stems from a study of CD8+ T cells in alopecia areata. Study-wide points: Clarity of TCR sharing across patients fell short of that in mice, possibly HLA-related.

This clone was counted between two and nine times. Its antigen is unknown. The treatment denotes: oral pan-JAK inhibitor, 5-10 mg twice daily. The germline gives CDR1 SQVTM, CDR2 ANQGSEA. V lost 3 bases to trimming and J lost 1 base, with 12 bases between them. CDR3 length: 15 residues. Sequencing used cDNA as its template, made by extracting RNA and reverse transcribing it. The method was immunoSEQ multiplex PCR; TCRdb's version includes in-frame clones alone and lacks a portion of them. There are about 200,000 clones in the sample; 55% to 70% occur only once, and roughly 5.8% lies in the top ten. The starting material was CD4+ T cells sorted from blood, obtained at week 24, from a patient treated with tofacitinib. V is TRBV29-1 and J is TRBJ2-2; possible D gene TRBD2, 8 bases. The sequence was collected from a human donor with alopecia areata. This chain's CDR3 is CSVDGRDRNTGELFF. In nucleotides, the CDR3 is TGCAGCGTTGACGGGAGGGACAGGAACACCGGGGAGCTGTTTTTT.